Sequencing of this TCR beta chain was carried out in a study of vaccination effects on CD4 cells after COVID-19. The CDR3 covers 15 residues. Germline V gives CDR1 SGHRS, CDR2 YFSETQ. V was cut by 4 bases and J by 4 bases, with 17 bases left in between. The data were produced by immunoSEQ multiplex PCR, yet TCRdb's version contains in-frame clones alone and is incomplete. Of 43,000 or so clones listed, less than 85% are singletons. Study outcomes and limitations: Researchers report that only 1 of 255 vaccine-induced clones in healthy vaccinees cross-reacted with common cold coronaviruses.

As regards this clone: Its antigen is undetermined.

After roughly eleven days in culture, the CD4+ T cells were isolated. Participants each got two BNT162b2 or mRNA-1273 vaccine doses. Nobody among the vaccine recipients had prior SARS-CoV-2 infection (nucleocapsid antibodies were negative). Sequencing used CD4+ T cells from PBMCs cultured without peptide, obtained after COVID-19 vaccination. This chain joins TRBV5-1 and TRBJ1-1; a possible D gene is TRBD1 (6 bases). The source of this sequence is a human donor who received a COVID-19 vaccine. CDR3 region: CASSPLGGGLTEAFF. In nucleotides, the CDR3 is TGCGCCAGCAGCCCCCTTGGAGGGGGACTCACTGAAGCTTTCTTT.